This entry features one TCR beta chain sequence. These data come from a study of blood T cell repertoires in COVID-19. At the level of the study: PBMCs, B-cell-depleted T cells, or T cells were the source of the cDNA or gDNA that made up the material.

Germline CDR1 is SSHAT and CDR2 is FNYEAQ (reference sequence). The CDR3 sequence is 13 residues long. V was clipped by 2 bases and J by 3 bases, with 8 bases between them. Some clones are missing from TCRdb's copy, which holds only in-frame ones; the method was immunoSEQ multiplex PCR. The table records around 50,000 clones, about three quarters of them present only once. The sample consisted of peripheral blood. The V call is TRBV7-7, the J call TRBJ2-7, with D unclear. The clonotype comes from a human donor with active or convalescent COVID-19. The donor label of this sample is uncertain. The chain's CDR3 is CASSLNADYEQYF. The CDR3 nucleotides read TGTGCCAGCAGCTTAAACGCGGACTACGAGCAGTACTTC.